This T cell receptor beta chain was identified during a study of OX40 agonist ivuxolimab in advanced cancers. Study observations and caveats: Still undetermined is the antigen specificity of the expanded peripheral T cells. With doses of 0.1 to 3.0 mg/kg, CD4+ and CD8+ blood T cells had undergone clonal expansion by week 6.

Trimming took 0 bases from V and 4 from J, leaving 12 bases between them. The CDR3 is 15 amino acids. Germline CDR1 MNHEY, CDR2 SMNVEV (reference sequence). The repertoire was sequenced with immunoSEQ multiplex PCR; TCRdb's copy has only in-frame clones and lacks some. The table has tens of thousands of clones, approximately 93% seen once. In regard to this clone: Its antigen remains unidentified.

Baseline, cycle 4 day 1, and cycle 7 day 1 were the blood sampling points. This material consisted of CD4+ or CD8+ T cells sorted from blood, taken in a trial of the OX40 agonist ivuxolimab. This chain joins TRBV27 and TRBJ1-2; D possibly corresponds to TRBD1 (6 bases). The sequence derives from an adult with an advanced solid tumor such as melanoma, head and neck, liver or kidney cancer. CDR3 coding DNA: TGTGCCAGCAGTTTATCGGGGGCGAGCATCTATGGCTACACCTTC. Translated, it gives CASSLSGASIYGYTF.